This TCR beta chain was retrieved from a study of T cells in Graves' hyperthyroidism and ophthalmopathy. In the study overall: Initial diagnosis, before any treatment, was when peripheral blood was collected.

This clonotype was seen many times. The target antigen is unknown. Each diagnosis was grounded in clinical symptoms, serum thyroxine and TRAb, thyroid ultrasound, and orbital computed tomography. With 5 bases removed from V and 6 bases from J, the gap between germline ends came to 8 bases. Germline CDR1 is SGHAT and CDR2 is FQNNGV. The CDR3 totals 12 residues. Findings and caveats of the study: Among thyroid clonotypes expanded above 0.001, most also appeared in blood.

RNA transcripts gave rise to amplified TCR beta CDR3 regions. Initially, a first-round RT-PCR of the TCR CDR3 employed the HTBI primer set. MiXCR, run by TCRdb on the multiplex PCR reads, gives a single entry per CDR3 protein. The table includes about 270,000 distinct CDR3 sequences, around 20% detected once. The specimen sequenced was blood. The chain links TRBV11-2 to TRBJ2-1; D unresolved. This TCR was sampled from a young man with Graves' ophthalmopathy. The CDR3 nucleotides are TGTGCCAGCAGCCATGGCATCAATGAGCAGTTCTTC. It codes for CASSHGINEQFF.